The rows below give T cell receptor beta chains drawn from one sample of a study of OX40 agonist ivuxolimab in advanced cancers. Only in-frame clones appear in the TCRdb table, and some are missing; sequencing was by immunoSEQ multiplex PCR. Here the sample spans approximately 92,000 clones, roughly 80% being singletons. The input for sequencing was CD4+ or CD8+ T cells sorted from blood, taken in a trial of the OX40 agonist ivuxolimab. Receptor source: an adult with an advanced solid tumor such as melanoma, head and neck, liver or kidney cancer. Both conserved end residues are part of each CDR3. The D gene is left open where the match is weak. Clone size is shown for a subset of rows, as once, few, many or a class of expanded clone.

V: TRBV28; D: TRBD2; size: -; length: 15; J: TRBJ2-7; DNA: TGTGCCAGCAGAATGACTAGCGGGAGGGCCTACGAGCAGTACTTC; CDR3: CASRMTSGRAYEQYF
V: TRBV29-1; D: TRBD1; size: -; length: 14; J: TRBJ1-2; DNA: TGCAGCGTTGAACGGGACAGCCTTAACTATGGCTACACCTTC; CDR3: CSVERDSLNYGYTF
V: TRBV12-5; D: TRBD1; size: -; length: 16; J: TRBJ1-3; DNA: TGTGCTAGTGGTTTAACCGGACAGGGGTCAGGAAACACCATATATTTT; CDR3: CASGLTGQGSGNTIYF
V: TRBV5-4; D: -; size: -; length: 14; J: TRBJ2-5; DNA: TGTGCCAGCAGTCCTAGGGGTTTTGGGGAGACCCAGTACTTC; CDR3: CASSPRGFGETQYF
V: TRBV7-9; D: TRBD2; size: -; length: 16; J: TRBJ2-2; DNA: TGTGCCAGCAGCTTTAGTAGCGGGAGTTCGAACGGGGAGCTGTTTTTT; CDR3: CASSFSSGSSNGELFF
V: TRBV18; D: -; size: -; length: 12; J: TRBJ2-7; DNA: TGTGCCAGCTCAAAGACAGGTGCCGAGCAGTACTTC; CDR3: CASSKTGAEQYF
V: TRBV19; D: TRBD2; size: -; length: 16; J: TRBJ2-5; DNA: TGTGCCAGTAGTATCCAGGGACTAGCGGGAGTAGAGACCCAGTACTTC; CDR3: CASSIQGLAGVETQYF
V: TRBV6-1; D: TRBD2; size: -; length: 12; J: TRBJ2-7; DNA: TGTGCCAGCAGAACCATCTCTAGCGGGGAGTACTTC; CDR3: CASRTISSGEYF
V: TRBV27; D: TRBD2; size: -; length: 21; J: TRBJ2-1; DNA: TGTGCCAGCAGTTCCCCGTCGGGACTAGCGGGAGAGTCCGGCTCCTACAATGAGCAGTTCTTC; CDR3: CASSSPSGLAGESGSYNEQFF
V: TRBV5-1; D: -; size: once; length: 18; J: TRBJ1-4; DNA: TGCGCCAGCAGCTTGGCCTATACCGGGGTTGCAACTAATGAAAAACTGTTTTTT; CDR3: CASSLAYTGVATNEKLFF
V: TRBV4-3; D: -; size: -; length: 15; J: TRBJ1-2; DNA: TGCGCCAGCAGCCAAGATCGGGGGGCGCAGAGTGGCTACACCTTC; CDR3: CASSQDRGAQSGYTF
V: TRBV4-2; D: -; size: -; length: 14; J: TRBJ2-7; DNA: TGTGCCAGCAGCCAGGTCACTAGCTCCTACGAGCAGTACTTC; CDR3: CASSQVTSSYEQYF
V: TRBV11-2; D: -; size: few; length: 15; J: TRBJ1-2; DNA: TGTGCCAGCAGCCGCGACAGGTTGGGTCTCTATGGCTACACCTTC; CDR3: CASSRDRLGLYGYTF
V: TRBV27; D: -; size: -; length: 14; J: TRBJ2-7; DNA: TGTGCCAGCAGTTTTTCTGGGACGACCTACGAGCAGTACTTC; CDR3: CASSFSGTTYEQYF
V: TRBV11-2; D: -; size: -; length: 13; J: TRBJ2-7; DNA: TGTGCCAGCAGCTTAGCTGTATTCTACGAGCAGTACTTC; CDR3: CASSLAVFYEQYF
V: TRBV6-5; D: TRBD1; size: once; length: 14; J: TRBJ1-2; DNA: TGTGCCAGCAGAGCACAGGGGGCTAGCTATGGCTACACCTTC; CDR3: CASRAQGASYGYTF
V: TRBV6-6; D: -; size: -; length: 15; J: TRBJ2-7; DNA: TGTGCCAGCAGTTACTCTCGCGGGCCCTCCTACGAGCAGTACTTC; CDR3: CASSYSRGPSYEQYF
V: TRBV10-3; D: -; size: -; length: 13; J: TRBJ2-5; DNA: TGTGCCAGCTGGAGATCCAACCAAGAGACCCAGTACTTC; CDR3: CASWRSNQETQYF
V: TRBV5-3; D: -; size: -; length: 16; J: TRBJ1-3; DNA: TGTGCCAGAAGCCGCGCGGGGCTAATCTCTGGAAACACCATATATTTT; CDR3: CARSRAGLISGNTIYF
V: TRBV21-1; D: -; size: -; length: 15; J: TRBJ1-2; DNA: TGTGCCAGCAGCTCCAAGGGAAGGAGGGGCTATGGCTACACCTTC; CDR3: CASSSKGRRGYGYTF
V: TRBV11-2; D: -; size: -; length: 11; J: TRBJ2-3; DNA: TGTGCCAGCAGCTCTGTGGATACGCAGTATTTT; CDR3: CASSSVDTQYF
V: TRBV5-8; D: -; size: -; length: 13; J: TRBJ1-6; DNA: TGTGCCAGCAGCTTAAGCGGAAATTCACCCCTCCACTTT; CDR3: CASSLSGNSPLHF
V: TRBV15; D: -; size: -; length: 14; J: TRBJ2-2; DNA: TGTGCCACCAGCAGAGGGGGGTCCACCGGGGAGCTGTTTTTT; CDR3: CATSRGGSTGELFF
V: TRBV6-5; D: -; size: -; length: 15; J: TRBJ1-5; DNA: TGTGCCAGCAGAAGTAAGAGGGCGGGATATCAGCCCCAGCATTTT; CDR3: CASRSKRAGYQPQHF
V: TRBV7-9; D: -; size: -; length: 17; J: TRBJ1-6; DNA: TGTGCCAGCAGCTTAATCCCCCTGGGAGGAGTCGGGTCACCCCTCCACTTT; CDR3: CASSLIPLGGVGSPLHF
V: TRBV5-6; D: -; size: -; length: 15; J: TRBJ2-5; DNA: TGTGCCAGCAGCTTGGGGCCAGCGATCGGGGAGACCCAGTACTTC; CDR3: CASSLGPAIGETQYF
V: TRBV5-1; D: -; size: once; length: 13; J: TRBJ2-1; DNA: TGCGCCAGCAGCTTGCAGCCTCGTGGAGAGCAGTTCTTC; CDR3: CASSLQPRGEQFF
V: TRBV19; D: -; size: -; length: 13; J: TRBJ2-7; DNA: TGTGCCAGTAGCCCGGGACACCTCTACGAGCAGTACTTC; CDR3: CASSPGHLYEQYF
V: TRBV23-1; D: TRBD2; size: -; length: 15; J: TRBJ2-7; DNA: TGCGCCAGCAGGGCGACTAGCGGGGGTTCTGACGAGCAGTACTTC; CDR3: CASRATSGGSDEQYF
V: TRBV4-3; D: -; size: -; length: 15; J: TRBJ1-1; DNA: TGCGCCAGCAGCCAAGGTTCCGGCACGGTTACTGGGGCTTTCTTT; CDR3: CASSQGSGTVTGAFF
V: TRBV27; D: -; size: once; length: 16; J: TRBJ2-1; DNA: TGTGCCAGCAGTCCCTTTTTGGGGGTGATCTACAATGAGCAGTTCTTC; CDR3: CASSPFLGVIYNEQFF
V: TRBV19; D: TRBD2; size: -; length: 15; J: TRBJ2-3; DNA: TGTGCCAGTAGTCTACTAGCGGGGCCCACAGATACGCAGTATTTT; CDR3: CASSLLAGPTDTQYF
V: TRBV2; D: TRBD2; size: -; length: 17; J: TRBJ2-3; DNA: TGTGCCAGCAGTGAGGTTCTAGCGGGGCCCAGCACAGATACGCAGTATTTT; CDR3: CASSEVLAGPSTDTQYF
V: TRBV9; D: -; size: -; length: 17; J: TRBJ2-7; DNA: TGTGCCAGCAGCGTAGGGGTCAGGGGCGCCCCGGGCTACGAGCAGTACTTC; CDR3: CASSVGVRGAPGYEQYF
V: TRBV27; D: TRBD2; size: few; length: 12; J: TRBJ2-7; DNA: TGTGCCCTTAAGGGAGGGTCCTACGAGCAGTACTTC; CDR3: CALKGGSYEQYF
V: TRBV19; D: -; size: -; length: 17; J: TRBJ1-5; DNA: TGTGCCAGTAGTATGGACGGGCCCGAAAGGGCCAATCAGCCCCAGCATTTT; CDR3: CASSMDGPERANQPQHF
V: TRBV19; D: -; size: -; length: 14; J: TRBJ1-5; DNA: TGTGCCAGTTCGCCCAGTCGGTTGAAGCAGCCCCAGCATTTT; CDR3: CASSPSRLKQPQHF
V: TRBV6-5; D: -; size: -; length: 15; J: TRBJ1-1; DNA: TGTGCCAGCAGTTACTCTCGACAGGTTGTACAGGGAGCTTTCTTT; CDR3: CASSYSRQVVQGAFF
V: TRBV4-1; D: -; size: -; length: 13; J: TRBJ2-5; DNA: TGCGCCAGCAGCCATAGGACATTAGAGACCCAGTACTTC; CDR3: CASSHRTLETQYF
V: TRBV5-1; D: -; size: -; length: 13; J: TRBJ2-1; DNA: TGCGCCAGTTCCAGAGGGGCATACAATGAGCAGTTCTTC; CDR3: CASSRGAYNEQFF
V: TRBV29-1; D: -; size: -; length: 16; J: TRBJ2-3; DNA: TGCAGCGTTGAAGATGGGGAACTTACGGGACGAGATACGCAGTATTTT; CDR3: CSVEDGELTGRDTQYF
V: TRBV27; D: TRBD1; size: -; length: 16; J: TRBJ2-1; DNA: TGTGCCAGCAGTTCCGGACAGGGAAATGATCACGGTGAGCAGTTCTTC; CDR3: CASSSGQGNDHGEQFF
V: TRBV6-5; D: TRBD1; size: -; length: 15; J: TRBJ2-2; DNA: TGTGCCAGCCGAGGGACAGGGCTGAACACCGGGGAGCTGTTTTTT; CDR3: CASRGTGLNTGELFF
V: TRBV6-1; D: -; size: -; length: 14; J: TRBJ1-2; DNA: TGTGCCAGCAGTGAGGCCGACATGTTCTATGGCTACACCTTC; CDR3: CASSEADMFYGYTF
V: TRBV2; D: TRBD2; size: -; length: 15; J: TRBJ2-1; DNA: TGTGCCAGCAGCGTATCTAGCGGAAGAGGTAATGAGCAGTTCTTC; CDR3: CASSVSSGRGNEQFF
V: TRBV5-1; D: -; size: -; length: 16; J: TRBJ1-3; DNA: TGCGCCAGCAGCTCGGGACCAACCTTCTCTGGAAACACCATATATTTT; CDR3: CASSSGPTFSGNTIYF
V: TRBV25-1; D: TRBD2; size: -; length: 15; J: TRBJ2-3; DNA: TGTGCCAGCAGTGTGAGCGGGGGGTTCACAGATACGCAGTATTTT; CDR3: CASSVSGGFTDTQYF
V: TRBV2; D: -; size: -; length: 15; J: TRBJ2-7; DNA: TGTGCCAGCAGTGAAAAAGTCCTGAGCTCCTACGAGCAGTACTTC; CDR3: CASSEKVLSSYEQYF
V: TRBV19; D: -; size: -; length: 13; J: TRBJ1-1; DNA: TGTGCCAGTAGGTGGAACATGAACACTGAAGCTTTCTTT; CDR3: CASRWNMNTEAFF
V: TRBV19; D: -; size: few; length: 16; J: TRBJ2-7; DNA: TGTGCCAGTAGTATGGGAGATTGGGGTGAAGGATCCGAGCAGTACTTC; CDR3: CASSMGDWGEGSEQYF
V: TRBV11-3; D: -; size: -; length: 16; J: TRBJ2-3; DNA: TGTGCCAGCAGCTTAGGAGGGCAAGGACACACAGATACGCAGTATTTT; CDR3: CASSLGGQGHTDTQYF
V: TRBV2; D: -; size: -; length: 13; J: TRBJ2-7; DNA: TGTGCCACCCACCCGGACGCCTCCTACGAGCAGTACTTC; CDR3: CATHPDASYEQYF
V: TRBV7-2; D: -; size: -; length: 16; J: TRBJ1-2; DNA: TGTGCCAGCAGCTTAGGGGGGGTGAGACAGGTCTATGGCTACACCTTC; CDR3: CASSLGGVRQVYGYTF
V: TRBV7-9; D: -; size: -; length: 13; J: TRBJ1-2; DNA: TGTGCCAGCAGCTCTGTGGCGGTAGGAGGCTACACCTTC; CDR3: CASSSVAVGGYTF
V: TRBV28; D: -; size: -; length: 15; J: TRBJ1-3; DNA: TGTGCCAGCAGTCAAAGACTGATCTCTGGAAACACCATATATTTT; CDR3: CASSQRLISGNTIYF